Presented here are 18 T cell receptor beta chains from one specimen sequenced in a study of OX40 agonist ivuxolimab in advanced cancers. Only in-frame clones appear in the TCRdb table, and some are missing; sequencing was by immunoSEQ multiplex PCR. The sample carries fewer than 85,000 clones, roughly 90% recorded once. Sample: CD4+ or CD8+ T cells sorted from blood, taken in a trial of the OX40 agonist ivuxolimab. The receptors come from an adult with an advanced solid tumor such as melanoma, head and neck, liver or kidney cancer.

The rearrangement links TRBV5-5 to TRBJ2-7, with a weak D call TRBD1 (6 bases). Germline CDR1 reads SGHKS; CDR2 reads YYEKEE (reference sequence). The CDR3 runs to 15 residues. V lost 4 bases and J 3 bases, leaving 17 bases between the germline ends. This chain's CDR3 is CASSSTQGAYYEQYF. CDR3 DNA: TGTGCCAGCAGCAGCACACAGGGTGCCTACTACGAGCAGTACTTC.

The V call is TRBV18, the J call TRBJ1-4; 7 bases line up with TRBD1. The ends lost 6 bases at V and 7 bases at J; junction bases unmatched: 8. Germline loops: CDR1 KGHSH, CDR2 LQKENI. The CDR3 contains 14 residues. For the CDR3, the DNA is TGTGCCAGCTCTCAGGGGAGACAGGGTGAAAAACTGTTTTTT. Its translation: CASSQGRQGEKLFF. The full variable domain, its missing parts supplied by reference TRBV18 and TRBJ1-4, is NAGVMQNPRHLVRRRGQEARLRCSPMKGHSHVYWYRQLPEEGLKFMVYLQKENIIDESGMPKERFSAEFPKEGPSILRIQQVVRGDSAAYFCASSQGRQGEKLFFGSGTQLSVL.

The chain recombines TRBV2 with TRBJ2-5, with 11 bases lining up with TRBD2. The V and J ends lost 9 bases and 4 bases, in that order; junction bases with no gene match: 7. In germline, CDR1 is SNHLY, CDR2 FYNNEI. CDR3 length: 14 amino acids. CDR3: CASKTGTSGETQYF. CDR3 sequence (DNA): TGTGCCAGTAAGACCGGGACTAGCGGAGAGACCCAGTACTTC.

V usage is TRBV7-9 and J usage is TRBJ2-6; D not certain. The CDR3 loop spans 18 amino acids. Trimming removed 1 base at V and 1 base at J, with 14 bases between. Germline CDR1 SEHNR, CDR2 FQNEAQ (reference sequence). The chain's CDR3 is CASSLGSGSSSGANVLTF. The CDR3 region has the DNA TGTGCCAGCAGCTTAGGATCCGGGTCTAGTTCTGGGGCCAACGTCCTGACTTTC.

The CDR3 nucleotides read TGTGCCAGCAGCGTAGAGTCAGCGGACTCACCCCTCCACTTT. Translated, it gives CASSVESADSPLHF. The chain has TRBV9 and TRBJ1-6, with D unclear. CDR3 length: 14 amino acids. Germline V CDR1 and CDR2: SGDLS, YYNGEE. V was cut by 0 bases and J by 10 bases, with 11 bases left in between.

The chain combines TRBV18 with TRBJ2-7, with a tentative D call TRBD1 (6 bases). CDR3 length: 14 amino acids. V was cut by 3 bases and J by 2 bases, with 11 bases left in between. CDR1 is KGHSH, CDR2 LQKENI, per germline. The CDR3 loop reads CASSPTGNPYEQYF. The DNA of the CDR3 is TGTGCCAGCTCACCCACAGGGAACCCCTACGAGCAGTACTTC. The variable domain in full, completed from reference TRBV18 and TRBJ2-7, reads NAGVMQNPRHLVRRRGQEARLRCSPMKGHSHVYWYRQLPEEGLKFMVYLQKENIIDESGMPKERFSAEFPKEGPSILRIQQVVRGDSAAYFCASSPTGNPYEQYFGPGTRLTVT.

The genes are TRBV9 and TRBJ2-2; tentatively, D is TRBD2 (7 bases). Looked up from germline, CDR1 is SGDLS and CDR2 is YYNGEE. The CDR3 has 16 amino acids. The V end lost 2 bases, the J end lost 2 bases, and 13 bases lay between the germline ends. The CDR3 loop is CASSVSGGLNTGELFF. DNA for the CDR3: TGTGCCAGCAGCGTCTCCGGGGGGCTTAACACCGGGGAGCTGTTTTTT.

V gene TRBV28 combines with J gene TRBJ1-5; TRBD1 might be the D (6 bases). Germline V gene lookup returns CDR1 MDHEN and CDR2 SYDVKM. The CDR3 consists of 14 residues. Deletions cut 3 bases from V and 9 bases from J, with 15 bases between. The CDR3 DNA follows: TGTGCCAGCAGTTTTTTAGGGGGAGACAGGCCCCAGCATTTT. It codes for CASSFLGGDRPQHF.

The chain recombines TRBV18 with TRBJ1-5; 10 positions match TRBD1. The germline V gene has CDR1 KGHSH and CDR2 LQKENI. The CDR3 totals 18 residues. The trim removed 6 bases at V and 3 bases at J, leaving 14 bases unmatched. CDR3 nucleotides: TGTGCCAGCTCCGAAACGAGCGGGACAGGGGAATTCAATCAGCCCCAGCATTTT. Protein: CASSETSGTGEFNQPQHF. The full variable domain, rest sourced from reference TRBV18 and TRBJ1-5, is NAGVMQNPRHLVRRRGQEARLRCSPMKGHSHVYWYRQLPEEGLKFMVYLQKENIIDESGMPKERFSAEFPKEGPSILRIQQVVRGDSAAYFCASSETSGTGEFNQPQHFGDGTRLSIL.

The V and J genes are TRBV28 and TRBJ1-4; 8 nucleotides line up with TRBD1. From germline, CDR1 is MDHEN and CDR2 SYDVKM. CDR3 size: 15 residues. Losses at the gene ends were 4 bases for V and 8 bases for J; bases not matched to a gene: 9. The CDR3, as DNA: TGTGCCAGCAGTTCGGGACAGGCCGGAGCGGAAAAACTGTTTTTT. Translating it yields CASSSGQAGAEKLFF. The full variable domain, completed using reference TRBV28 and TRBJ1-4, is DVKVTQSSRYLVKRTGEKVFLECVQDMDHENMFWYRQDPGLGLRLIYFSYDVKMKEKGDIPEGYSVSREKKERFSLILESASTNQTSMYLCASSSGQAGAEKLFFGSGTQLSVL.

The chain links TRBV6-5 to TRBJ2-5; TRBD2 might be the D (5 bases). The length of the CDR3 is 15 residues. The germline V gene encodes CDR1 MNHEY and CDR2 SVGAGI. V was pared by 3 bases and J by 5 bases, with 16 bases between. Here the CDR3 reads CASSYGAGGVETQYF. The CDR3 nucleotides are TGTGCCAGCAGTTATGGTGCGGGTGGGGTGGAGACCCAGTACTTC.

V gene TRBV12-1 combines with J gene TRBJ1-2; the DNA was not compared with TRBD1, the D call given in the table. TRBV12-1 is classified as a pseudogene. The CDR3 consists of 14 residues. The DNA for the CDR3 is TGTGCCAGCAGCTTTATGCAGGGGAAAGGTGGCTACACCTTC. It encodes CASSFMQGKGGYTF.

This rearrangement joins TRBV5-1 to TRBJ1-3, with 7 positions matching TRBD1. Germline CDR1 reads SGHRS; CDR2 reads YFSETQ. The ends lost 0 bases at V and 4 bases at J; junction bases unmatched: 4. The CDR3 sequence is 15 residues long. CDR3 in amino acids: CASSLATGAGNTIYF. CDR3 bases: TGCGCCAGCAGCTTGGCCACAGGGGCAGGAAACACCATATATTTT.

This rearrangement joins TRBV2 to TRBJ2-3, with D possibly being TRBD2 (6 bases). This CDR3 contains 16 residues. V was clipped by 5 bases and J by 0 bases, with 15 bases between them. Germline CDR1 SNHLY, CDR2 FYNNEI. CDR3: CASSSLAGPSTDTQYF. In nucleotides, the CDR3 is TGTGCCAGCAGTTCCCTCGCGGGACCTAGCACAGATACGCAGTATTTT.

This clone has just one count. The gene calls are TRBV5-1 and TRBJ2-7; either TRBD1 or TRBD2 may fit D (5 bases each). CDR1 SGHRS and CDR2 YFSETQ come from the germline V gene. Trimming stripped 4 bases from V and 0 bases from J, with 8 bases between. This CDR3 region has 13 residues. CDR3 loop: CASSPGSSYEQYF. CDR3 sequence (DNA): TGCGCCAGCAGCCCAGGGAGCTCCTACGAGCAGTACTTC.

The chain couples TRBV30 to TRBJ1-4; D not resolved. Looked up from germline, CDR1 is GTSNPN and CDR2 is SVGIG (reference sequence). With 1 base removed from V and 3 bases from J, the gap between germline ends came to 9 bases. The CDR3 contains 14 residues. The CDR3 nucleotides are TGTGCCTGGAGTGGAAGGTTGCCTAATGAAAAACTGTTTTTT. Residues: CAWSGRLPNEKLFF.

The chain has TRBV7-2 and TRBJ2-7; D might be TRBD1 (6 bases). Trimming took off 4 bases at V and 6 bases at J, with 13 bases between the two ends. Germline values: CDR1 SGHTA, CDR2 FQGNSA. The CDR3 has 13 amino acids. CDR3 DNA: TGTGCCAGCAGCTCACAGGGTCCAATCGAGCAGTACTTC. It yields the protein CASSSQGPIEQYF.

This chain connects TRBV7-2 to TRBJ2-5; weak D call: TRBD2 (7 bases). The CDR3 totals 16 residues. Germline V CDR1 and CDR2: SGHTA, FQGNSA. Trimming left V 1 base short and J 6 bases short, with 18 bases between. CDR3 in DNA: TGTGCCAGCAGCTTAGTGAGTGTGGGGGGGCATAAGACCCAGTACTTC. This sequence encodes CASSLVSVGGHKTQYF.